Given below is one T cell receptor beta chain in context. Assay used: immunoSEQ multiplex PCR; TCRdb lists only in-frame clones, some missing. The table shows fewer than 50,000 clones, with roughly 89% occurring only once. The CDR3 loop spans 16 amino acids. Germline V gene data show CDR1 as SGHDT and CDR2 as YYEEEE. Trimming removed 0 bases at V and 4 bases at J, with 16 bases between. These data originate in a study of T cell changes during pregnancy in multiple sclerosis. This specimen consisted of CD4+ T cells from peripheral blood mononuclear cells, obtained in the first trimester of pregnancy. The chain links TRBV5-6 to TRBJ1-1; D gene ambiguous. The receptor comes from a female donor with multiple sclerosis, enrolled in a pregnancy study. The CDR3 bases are TGTGCCAGCAGCTTGGGCGGCCCTCTCCTGAGCACTGAAGCTTTCTTT. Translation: CASSLGGPLLSTEAFF.